The 27 T cell receptor beta chains presented below share a single source sample, sequenced in a study of T-cell reconstitution after alpha-beta-depleted transplantation in children. Unique molecular identifiers were built into the TCRbeta library. TCRdb passed the PCR reads through MiXCR, listing each CDR3 protein once. The sample contains 450,000 to 600,000 distinct CDR3 sequences, 15% to 20% of which appear only once. Sequencing used PBMCs from the stem cell graft donor, obtained from the stem cell graft. All receptors come from a human donor who donated a stem cell graft to a child with acute lymphoblastic leukemia.

The rearrangement uses TRBV9 and TRBJ2-7; TRBD2 is a possible D gene (5 bases). CDR1 and CDR2 (germline): SGDLS, YYNGEE. The CDR3 contains 13 residues. Between the trimmed V and J ends, which lost 2 bases and 7 bases, there was a span of 13 bases. Here the CDR3 DNA reads TGTGCCAGCAGCGTCTGGGTCTCGGGGGAGCAGTACTTC. It codes for CASSVWVSGEQYF. Full variable domain (missing parts from reference TRBV9 and TRBJ2-7): DSGVTQTPKHLITATGQRVTLRCSPRSGDLSVYWYQQSLDQGLQFLIQYYNGEERAKGNILERFSAQQFPDLHSELNLSSLELGDSALYFCASSVWVSGEQYFGPGTRLTVT.

Only a few counts were recorded for this clonotype. The chain joins TRBV9 to TRBJ1-5; D ambiguous. The CDR3 is 14 amino acids. In germline, CDR1 is SGDLS, CDR2 YYNGEE. V lost 3 bases and J 4 bases, leaving 11 bases between the germline ends. The CDR3, as DNA: TGTGCCAGCAGCGACGCGGACCGTAATCAGCCCCAGCATTTT. It specifies CASSDADRNQPQHF.

This clonotype has just a few counts. V usage is TRBV5-4 and J usage is TRBJ2-5, with a weak D call TRBD2 (5 bases). The V end was cut by 4 bases, the J end by 2 bases, with 12 bases between. Germline CDR1 is SGHNT and CDR2 is YYREEE (reference sequence). The CDR3 length is 14 residues. CDR3 in amino acids: CASSPWELQETQYF. DNA for the CDR3: TGTGCCAGCAGCCCGTGGGAGCTTCAAGAGACCCAGTACTTC.

The CDR3 nucleotides read TGTGCCAGCAGCAAGTCGGGTGGAGGGAGGGGCACAGATACGCAGTATTTT. As protein: CASSKSGGGRGTDTQYF. This chain uses TRBV7-2 with TRBJ2-3, with 7 bases fitting TRBD2. V lost 5 bases to trimming and J lost 1 base; unmatched junction nucleotides: 12. CDR1 SGHTA and CDR2 FQGNSA come from the germline V gene. CDR3 length equals 17 residues.

This clonotype was counted only a few times. The rearrangement uses TRBV24-1 and TRBJ2-6; no firm D call. CDR1 is KGHDR and CDR2 is SFDVKD in the germline V gene. V was pared by 2 bases and J by 2 bases, with 6 bases between. This CDR3 is built from 15 residues. The CDR3 sequence: CATSDSEPGANVLTF. The DNA of the CDR3 is TGTGCCACCAGTGATTCGGAACCTGGGGCCAACGTCCTGACTTTC.

This clonotype was counted only a few times. The V and J genes are TRBV12-3 or TRBV12-4 and TRBJ2-1; 9 bases agree with TRBD1. CDR3 length: 15 amino acids. V shed 6 bases and J 4 bases; nucleotides not matched to a gene: 7. This CDR3 is CASRGGTGPYNEQFF. The CDR3 bases are TGTGCCAGCAGGGGAGGGACAGGGCCTTACAATGAGCAGTTCTTC.

The chain couples TRBV12-3 or TRBV12-4 to TRBJ2-1, with 9 bases identical to TRBD2. J was trimmed by 3 bases and V by 6 bases; bases with no gene match: 6. The CDR3 has 15 residues. CDR3 nucleotide sequence: TGTGCCAGCAGCCCGACTAGCGGACACTACAATGAGCAGTTCTTC. Encoded protein: CASSPTSGHYNEQFF.

The chain joins TRBV12-3 or TRBV12-4 to TRBJ1-1, with D perhaps TRBD1 (5 bases). Deletions cut 3 bases from V and 0 bases from J, with 11 bases between. The CDR3 sequence is 15 residues long. The CDR3 coding sequence is TGTGCCAGCAGTTTTACGGGGGGGGTGAACACTGAAGCTTTCTTT. Translated, it gives CASSFTGGVNTEAFF.

Only a few counts were recorded for this clonotype. The chain employs TRBV4-1 and TRBJ2-7; D not certain. Germline values: CDR1 MGHRA, CDR2 YSYEKL. V lost 2 bases and J 6 bases, leaving 17 bases between the germline ends. The CDR3 consists of 15 residues. Written as DNA, the CDR3 is TGCGCCAGCAGCCAATTGTCGGGTAGATCGGGCGAGCAGTACTTC. Translating gives CASSQLSGRSGEQYF.

This clonotype turned up a few times. The chain employs TRBV6-1 and TRBJ2-2; perhaps TRBD1 as D (6 bases). Germline values: CDR1 MNHNS, CDR2 SASEGT. This CDR3 spans 16 amino acids. Trimming left V 5 bases short and J 4 bases short, with 17 bases between. The CDR3 is CASSLLRDRTTGELFF. In nucleotides, the CDR3 is TGTGCCAGCAGTCTTCTTAGAGACAGGACCACCGGGGAGCTGTTTTTT.

The V and J genes are TRBV11-2 and TRBJ1-2; D not resolved. The V gene lost 5 bases and the J gene lost 3 bases, with 16 bases spanning the gap. Germline-derived CDR1 and CDR2 are SGHAT and FQNNGV. CDR3 length: 15 amino acids. The CDR3 loop is CASSVPFVQDYGYTF. The CDR3 coding sequence is TGTGCCAGCAGCGTCCCTTTTGTACAAGACTATGGCTACACCTTC.

This rearrangement joins TRBV5-5 to TRBJ1-1; weak D call: TRBD1 (5 bases). Per the germline V gene, CDR1 is SGHKS and CDR2 is YYEKEE (reference sequence). Deletions cut 0 bases from V and 8 bases from J, with 23 bases between. This CDR3 comprises 17 residues. The CDR3 nucleotides read TGTGCCAGCAGCTTGGATCAGTGGGGCGGTTGGGCAGGAGAAGCTTTCTTT. It yields the protein CASSLDQWGGWAGEAFF.

The rearrangement joins TRBV20-1 to TRBJ2-7; 7 bases match TRBD1. V dropped 2 bases and J dropped 2; count of bases not matched to a gene: 15. CDR1 and CDR2 from the germline V gene are DFQATT and SNEGSKA (reference sequence). CDR3 length equals 17 residues. Written as DNA, the CDR3 is TGCAGTGCTAGAACAGCCTACAGGGGTTCGTTCACCTACGAGCAGTACTTC. Amino acids: CSARTAYRGSFTYEQYF.

This clonotype was counted many times. This chain uses TRBV9 with TRBJ1-1, with a weak D call TRBD1 (5 bases). The germline V and J ends were trimmed by 4 bases and 0 bases, with 19 bases remaining between them. The length of the CDR3 is 17 residues. Germline CDR1 is SGDLS and CDR2 is YYNGEE. CDR3 loop: CASSPRPGTFLNTEAFF. The CDR3 DNA sequence: TGTGCCAGCAGCCCCCGTCCCGGGACTTTTTTGAACACTGAAGCTTTCTTT.

This chain joins TRBV19 and TRBJ2-5, with TRBD2 as a possible D gene (6 bases). Germline values: CDR1 LNHDA, CDR2 SQIVND (reference sequence). The V gene lost 8 bases and the J gene lost 2 bases, with 12 bases spanning the gap. CDR3 length: 13 amino acids. CDR3 residues: CASRETPQETQYF. CDR3 bases: TGTGCCAGTCGGGAGACCCCTCAAGAGACCCAGTACTTC.

The CDR3 sequence is CASSFRRETYNEQFF. DNA for the CDR3: TGTGCCAGCAGTTTTAGGCGAGAGACCTACAATGAGCAGTTCTTC. The chain carries TRBV27 and TRBJ2-1; D call uncertain. The germline gives CDR1 MNHEY, CDR2 SMNVEV (reference sequence). V was shortened by 3 bases and J by 2 bases, with 11 bases between the two germline ends. The length of the CDR3 is 15 residues.

This clonotype was detected a few times. V usage is TRBV9 and J usage is TRBJ1-5; a weak D match, TRBD1 (6 bases). The CDR3 has 15 residues. With 0 bases removed from V and 5 bases from J, the gap between germline ends came to 12 bases. In germline, CDR1 is SGDLS, CDR2 YYNGEE. The CDR3 here is CASSVEGRGDQPQHF. CDR3 bases: TGTGCCAGCAGCGTAGAGGGGAGGGGGGATCAGCCCCAGCATTTT.

This chain's CDR3 is CSARASGRQETQYF. The CDR3 region has the DNA TGCAGTGCTAGAGCTAGCGGGAGACAAGAGACCCAGTACTTC. This rearrangement joins TRBV20-1 to TRBJ2-5, with 10 bases aligning to TRBD2. Germline CDR1 reads DFQATT; CDR2 reads SNEGSKA (reference sequence). V gave up 1 base and J gave up 2 bases; unmatched junction bases: 1. The CDR3 consists of 14 residues.

This rearrangement joins TRBV12-3 or TRBV12-4 to TRBJ2-2; a possible D gene is TRBD1 (6 bases). This CDR3 contains 15 residues. V was cut by 5 bases and J by 5 bases, with 15 bases left in between. The CDR3 bases are TGTGCCAGCAGTGGAGGCCAGGGGAGAACCGGGGAGCTGTTTTTT. Translated, it gives CASSGGQGRTGELFF.

This clonotype came up a few times. V and J are TRBV27 and TRBJ1-5; TRBD1 matches 9 bases. The CDR3 totals 14 residues. The trim removed 5 bases at V and 7 bases at J, leaving 6 bases unmatched. Germline V gene data show CDR1 as MNHEY and CDR2 as SMNVEV (reference sequence). The CDR3: CASSNTGGWQPQHF. The CDR3, as DNA: TGTGCCAGCAGTAACACAGGGGGCTGGCAGCCCCAGCATTTT.

CDR3 protein: CSARDNQETQYF. The DNA for the CDR3 is TGCAGTGCTAGAGATAACCAAGAGACCCAGTACTTC. The rearrangement links TRBV20-1 to TRBJ2-5; no reliable D call. V was pared by 0 bases and J by 0 bases, with 2 bases between. Germline V gene data show CDR1 as DFQATT and CDR2 as SNEGSKA (reference sequence). The CDR3 has 12 residues.

V is TRBV5-1 and J is TRBJ2-3; no clear D gene. Germline V lookup: CDR1 SGHRS, CDR2 YFSETQ. The CDR3 consists of 14 residues. V was pared by 3 bases and J by 6 bases, with 14 bases between. The CDR3 DNA follows: TGCGCCAGCAGCTCCCTACAACTCTGGGATACGCAGTATTTT. Translating it yields CASSSLQLWDTQYF.

This chain joins TRBV6-1 and TRBJ2-3; 7 bases match TRBD1. This CDR3 spans 13 amino acids. V shed 5 bases, J shed 7 bases, and the junction held 6 bases outside the gene matches. Per germline, CDR1 MNHNS and CDR2 SASEGT. The DNA of the CDR3 is TGTGCCAGCAGTCCCCCGGGACAGAATACGCAGTATTTT. Translation gives CASSPPGQNTQYF.

This clonotype has more than one count but fewer than ten. This rearrangement joins TRBV10-3 to TRBJ2-7; 7 positions agree with TRBD2. Trimming cost V 7 bases and J 5 bases; bases outside gene matches: 8. From germline, CDR1 is ENHRY and CDR2 SYGVKD. The CDR3 runs 13 residues. CDR3 protein: CAIKFLLADEQYF. CDR3 bases: TGTGCCATCAAATTCCTTCTAGCGGACGAGCAGTACTTC.

The chain has TRBV12-3 or TRBV12-4 and TRBJ2-3, with 10 bases lining up with TRBD1. V trimming: 8 bases; J trimming: 2 bases; junction bases outside the gene matches: 16. The CDR3 consists of 18 residues. The CDR3 DNA is TGTGCCAGCTGGGCACACCGCGGGACAGGGGAGGCCACAGATACGCAGTATTTT. Protein product: CASWAHRGTGEATDTQYF.

This clonotype was observed a handful of times. The rearrangement joins TRBV6-2 or TRBV6-3 to TRBJ2-7; 7 positions match TRBD1. The CDR3 spans 14 residues. From germline, CDR1 is MNHEY and CDR2 SVGEGT. J lost 0 bases, V lost 5 bases, and 4 bases had no gene match. The CDR3 DNA sequence: TGTGCCAGCAGTGCGACAGGGCGCTCCTACGAGCAGTACTTC. Residues: CASSATGRSYEQYF.

There are many counts of this clonotype. The genes are TRBV4-1 and TRBJ2-7; D is ambiguous. Germline CDR1 and CDR2: MGHRA and YSYEKL. There are 14 residues in the CDR3. Trimming left V 4 bases short and J 1 base short, with 11 bases between. The CDR3 spells CASSLSRSSYEQYF. The CDR3 DNA is TGCGCCAGCAGCCTTTCTAGGTCTTCCTACGAGCAGTACTTC.